This TCR beta chain was sequenced for a study of T cells in Graves' hyperthyroidism and ophthalmopathy. Study-wide findings and caveats: Among clonotypes expanded in thyroid above 0.001, most were also found in blood.

This clonotype came up many times. Its specificity is unknown. The CDR3 has 15 residues. Germline CDR1 is DFQATT and CDR2 is SNEGSKA (reference sequence). Trimming removed 6 bases from V and 5 bases from J; junction bases left unmatched: 11. TCR beta CDR3 sequences were amplified from RNA transcripts. First-round RT-PCR with HTBI primers amplified the TCR CDR3 region. MiXCR was run by TCRdb on the multiplex PCR reads, yielding one entry per CDR3 protein. The sample holds 300,000 to 450,000 distinct CDR3 sequences; around a sixth are singletons and the top ten take roughly 25%. The origin of this receptor is a woman between 18 and 29 years old with Graves' hyperthyroidism that later progressed to Graves' ophthalmopathy. Sequencing was performed on blood. The chain is built from TRBV20-1 and TRBJ2-7, with 12 bases that match TRBD2. This CDR3 is CSATAPGLAGNEQYF. Written as DNA, the CDR3 is TGCAGTGCAACAGCCCCAGGACTAGCGGGAAACGAGCAGTACTTC.